This entry features one T cell receptor beta chain sequence. The data were produced by immunoSEQ multiplex PCR, yet TCRdb's version contains in-frame clones alone and is incomplete. The sample lists hundreds of thousands of clones; 70% to 90% were seen once. This sample is part of a study of shared T cell receptors in the human thymus. This CDR3 contains 14 residues. Per germline, CDR1 KGHSH and CDR2 LQKENI. The V segment lost 0 bases and the J segment 10 bases; nucleotides outside the gene matches: 8. Separately, the same data were catalogued under a study of human thymus T cells.

The sequence came from a boy under two years old with a congenital heart defect. Sequencing input: thymocytes. J is TRBJ1-1 and V is TRBV18; 7 nucleotides line up with TRBD1. The CDR3: CASSPPTGNGAAFF. CDR3 coding DNA: TGTGCCAGCTCACCACCGACAGGGAACGGTGCAGCTTTCTTT.